The 26 T cell receptor beta chains reported below all come from one sample, sequenced in a study of blood T cell repertoires in COVID-19. Measured with immunoSEQ multiplex PCR; TCRdb has only the in-frame clones, and not every one. The sample shows about 160,000 clones, roughly 88% of them seen only once. The sequencing input was peripheral blood. Receptors were obtained from a woman aged 80 or over with active or convalescent COVID-19.

The CDR3 DNA is TGTGCCAGCAGTTGGACAGGGTCGGGAAACACCATATATTTT. Amino acid sequence: CASSWTGSGNTIYF. This chain links TRBV6-5 with TRBJ1-3; 8 bases fit TRBD1. V lost 4 bases to trimming and J lost 4 bases; unmatched junction nucleotides: 3. The CDR3 length is 14 residues. Germline lookup yields CDR1 MNHEY and CDR2 SVGAGI.

The genes are TRBV24-1 and TRBJ2-1, with D possibly matching TRBD2 (6 bases). Germline loops: CDR1 KGHDR, CDR2 SFDVKD. The ends were cut back, 5 bases at V and 12 bases at J, with 10 bases in the middle. The CDR3 sequence is 11 residues long. CDR3 in DNA: TGTGCCACCAGTGCTGGCGGGATGCAGTTCTTC. Protein: CATSAGGMQFF.

The rearrangement uses TRBV10-3 and TRBJ1-4; TRBD1 is a possible D gene (6 bases). V was cut by 0 bases and J by 4 bases, with 12 bases left in between. The CDR3 loop spans 16 amino acids. Per germline, CDR1 ENHRY and CDR2 SYGVKD. CDR3 sequence (DNA): TGTGCCATCAGTGAGTCGCAACAGGGTTATAATGAAAAACTGTTTTTT. This gives the protein CAISESQQGYNEKLFF.

V is TRBV28 and J is TRBJ1-6; D may be TRBD1 (6 bases). V gave up 6 bases and J gave up 0 bases, with 12 bases separating them. The CDR3 is made up of 16 amino acids. Germline assignment: CDR1 MDHEN and CDR2 SYDVKM. Here the CDR3 DNA reads TGTGCCAGCAGAGGACAGTCAACCTCCTATAATTCACCCCTCCACTTT. It is translated as CASRGQSTSYNSPLHF.

This sequence joins TRBV10-3 and TRBJ2-2, with 8 bases lining up with TRBD1. The V gene's germline CDR1 is ENHRY and CDR2 SYGVKD. This CDR3 is built from 17 residues. J gave up 7 bases and V 5 bases, and 15 bases lay outside the gene matches. CDR3 sequence reads: CAISQAPAGGEIGELFF. The CDR3 nucleotides are TGTGCCATCAGTCAGGCCCCGGCAGGGGGCGAGATCGGGGAGCTGTTTTTT.

This rearrangement joins TRBV11-2 to TRBJ1-2, with a possible D match to TRBD1 (5 bases). The CDR3 covers 13 residues. The ends were cut back, 7 bases at V and 1 base at J, with 10 bases in the middle. From germline, CDR1 is SGHAT and CDR2 FQNNGV. CDR3: CASTQDINYGYTF. In DNA, the CDR3 is TGTGCCAGCACCCAGGACATTAACTATGGCTACACCTTC.

The chain uses TRBV11-2 and TRBJ1-4, with 9 bases matching TRBD1. Germline loops: CDR1 SGHAT, CDR2 FQNNGV. J gave up 6 bases and V 5 bases, and 7 bases lay outside the gene matches. The CDR3 extends over 15 amino acids. The chain's CDR3 is CASSPGQGGDEKLFF. DNA of the CDR3: TGTGCCAGCAGCCCGGGACAGGGAGGGGATGAAAAACTGTTTTTT.

A single count supports this clone. The genes are TRBV7-8 and TRBJ2-1; the D gene is possibly TRBD2 (6 bases). Looked up from germline, CDR1 is SGHVS and CDR2 is FQNEAQ. V shed 4 bases and J shed 4 bases, with 14 bases lying between them. The CDR3 length is 15 residues. The CDR3 DNA is TGTGCCAGCAGCTCCGCTGGGACTTCATACAATGAGCAGTTCTTC. Its protein product is CASSSAGTSYNEQFF.

The chain employs TRBV18 and TRBJ2-2; D possibly corresponds to TRBD1 (6 bases). Trimming took 3 bases from V and 1 from J, leaving 12 bases between them. In germline, CDR1 is KGHSH, CDR2 LQKENI. The CDR3 is 16 residues long. The CDR3 DNA reads TGTGCCAGCTCACCTATAGGACAGCAGAACACCGGGGAGCTGTTTTTT. Translated: CASSPIGQQNTGELFF.

This clone was recorded a few times. This chain joins TRBV30 and TRBJ1-1, with TRBD1 as a possible D gene (6 bases). Trimming left V 4 bases short and J 4 bases short, with 7 bases between. Germline V gives CDR1 GTSNPN, CDR2 SVGIG (reference sequence). The CDR3 length is 11 residues. As DNA, the CDR3 is TGTGCCTGGACCAGGGGCACTGAAGCTTTCTTT. Translating it yields CAWTRGTEAFF.

The chain's CDR3 is CASSSGTSGAPAQYF. CDR3 nucleotides: TGCGCCAGCAGCTCCGGGACTAGCGGGGCCCCGGCCCAGTACTTC. The chain links TRBV5-1 to TRBJ2-5; 13 bases are shared with TRBD2. The CDR3 totals 15 residues. CDR1 and CDR2 from the germline V gene are SGHRS and YFSETQ. J was trimmed by 9 bases and V by 3 bases; bases with no gene match: 8. The full variable domain, its missing parts supplied by reference TRBV5-1 and TRBJ2-5, is KAGVTQTPRYLIKTRGQQVTLSCSPISGHRSVSWYQQTPGQGLQFLFEYFSETQRNKGNFPGRFSGRQFSNSRSEMNVSTLELGDSALYLCASSSGTSGAPAQYFGPGTRLLVL.

The chain links TRBV21-1 to TRBJ2-3; whether TRBD1, the table's D call, matches the DNA was not checked. TRBV21-1 is tagged as a pseudogene. The CDR3 runs 14 residues. CDR3 DNA sequence: TGTGCCAGCAGCAGGGGCAGGGAATCGAGAACGCAGTATTTT. It translates to CASSRGRESRTQYF.

The table lists this clone with a count of one. The chain recombines TRBV28 with TRBJ1-3, with 7 nucleotides matching TRBD1. CDR1 is MDHEN and CDR2 is SYDVKM in the germline V gene. The CDR3 length is 15 residues. V gave up 5 bases and J gave up 3 bases; unmatched junction bases: 7. The CDR3 protein is CASSTPTGVGNTIYF. The CDR3 DNA reads as TGTGCCAGCAGTACCCCCACAGGGGTTGGAAACACCATATATTTT.

The chain is built from TRBV4-3 and TRBJ2-2; 8 positions agree with TRBD1. Trimming took 1 base from V and 0 from J; bases not matched to a gene: 7. Germline-derived CDR1 and CDR2 are LGHNA and YSLEER. The CDR3 consists of 18 residues. DNA of the CDR3: TGCGCCAGCAGCCAAGGGGACAGGCGGCATTCGAACACCGGGGAGCTGTTTTTT. Protein: CASSQGDRRHSNTGELFF.

The chain is built from TRBV6-2 or TRBV6-3 and TRBJ2-7; D might be TRBD2 (5 bases). The CDR3 is made up of 14 amino acids. Trimming removed 5 bases from V and 5 bases from J, with 16 bases in between. Per germline, CDR1 MNHEY and CDR2 SVGEGT. The CDR3 DNA reads as TGTGCCAGCAGTCCCCCGGGGTCCGAGAACGAGCAGTACTTC. Encoded protein: CASSPPGSENEQYF.

The count of this clone is one. This chain joins TRBV24-1 and TRBJ2-7; D call uncertain. CDR1 and CDR2 (germline): KGHDR, SFDVKD. Deletions cut 5 bases from V and 0 bases from J, with 10 bases between. The CDR3 sequence is 14 residues long. CDR3 in DNA: TGTGCCACCAGTGGGCAGGCCAACTCCTACGAGCAGTACTTC. Translated, it gives CATSGQANSYEQYF.

The V call is TRBV29-1, the J call TRBJ1-1; D uncertain. Germline loops: CDR1 SQVTM, CDR2 ANQGSEA. The CDR3 totals 13 residues. Trimming cost V 6 bases and J 0 bases, with 11 bases left between them. The CDR3 coding sequence is TGCAGCGTGAAAGGACTTATGAACACTGAAGCTTTCTTT. Translation gives CSVKGLMNTEAFF.

J is TRBJ1-3 and V is TRBV3-1 (or the pseudogene TRBV3-2); maybe TRBD1 (6 bases). Germline V gives CDR1 LGHDT, CDR2 YNNKEL (reference sequence). Trimming removed 4 bases from V and 2 bases from J, with 15 bases in between. The CDR3 is 16 amino acids. The CDR3 sequence is CASSLKTGKPGNTIYF. As DNA, the CDR3 is TGTGCCAGCAGCCTCAAAACAGGGAAGCCTGGAAACACCATATATTTT.

The chain uses TRBV4-3 and TRBJ1-4; maybe TRBD1 (5 bases). In germline, CDR1 is LGHNA, CDR2 YSLEER. Trimming left V 1 base short and J 7 bases short, with 13 bases between. The CDR3 length is 15 residues. The CDR3 loop reads CASSQARGNIEKLFF. CDR3 nucleotides: TGCGCCAGCAGCCAAGCTCGGGGGAATATTGAAAAACTGTTTTTT.

This clone was seen once. The rearrangement uses TRBV6-5 and TRBJ1-5, with a tentative D call TRBD1 (6 bases). CDR1 MNHEY and CDR2 SVGAGI come from the germline V gene. V was shortened by 6 bases and J by 7 bases, with 13 bases between the two germline ends. This CDR3 is 13 amino acids long. The CDR3 DNA follows: TGTGCCAGCAGATCAGGGGAAGGACAGCCCCAGCATTTT. It encodes CASRSGEGQPQHF.

The chain has TRBV27 and TRBJ2-3, with D perhaps matching TRBD1 (6 bases). Germline V CDR1 and CDR2: MNHEY, SMNVEV (reference sequence). The CDR3 runs to 13 residues. V shed 6 bases and J shed 7 bases, with 14 bases lying between them. CDR3: CASSRMTGYTQYF. DNA of the CDR3: TGTGCCAGCAGCCGGATGACAGGCTATACGCAGTATTTT.

The genes are TRBV7-8 and TRBJ2-7, with TRBD2 matching 11 bases. After removal of 2 bases from V and 3 bases from J, the junction contained 3 bases not matched to a gene. CDR1 and CDR2 from the germline V gene are SGHVS and FQNEAQ. This CDR3 region has 15 residues. CDR3 sequence reads: CASSLTSGGVYEQYF. DNA for the CDR3: TGTGCCAGCAGCTTAACTAGCGGGGGAGTCTACGAGCAGTACTTC.

V gene TRBV27 combines with J gene TRBJ1-5; 8 bases agree with TRBD1. CDR3 length equals 14 residues. The V and J ends lost 9 bases and 0 bases, in that order; junction bases with no gene match: 4. CDR1 is MNHEY, CDR2 SMNVEV, per germline (reference sequence). The CDR3 protein is CASRQGLSNQPQHF. DNA of the CDR3: TGTGCCAGTCGACAGGGGCTTAGCAATCAGCCCCAGCATTTT.

CDR3 coding DNA: TGTGCCAGCAGTGGCGGGGAAGTCAATCAGCCCCAGCATTTT. It translates to CASSGGEVNQPQHF. The rearrangement uses TRBV2 and TRBJ1-5; no clear D gene. The CDR3 runs 14 residues. Germline lookup yields CDR1 SNHLY and CDR2 FYNNEI. Trimming stripped 4 bases from V and 3 bases from J, with 10 bases between.

The table lists this clone with a count of one. The rearrangement links TRBV7-9 to TRBJ1-6; 8 nucleotides agree with TRBD1. After removal of 0 bases from V and 7 bases from J, the junction contained 2 bases not matched to a gene. Germline CDR1 and CDR2: SEHNR and FQNEAQ (reference sequence). This CDR3 region has 15 residues. The CDR3 nucleotides are TGTGCCAGCAGCTTAGCCACAGGGGGGAATTCACCCCTCCACTTT. This codes for CASSLATGGNSPLHF.

In its sample, this clone was seen once. This rearrangement joins TRBV21-1 to TRBJ2-7; the DNA was not used to check the table's D call, TRBD1. TRBV21-1 is a documented pseudogene. The CDR3 consists of 15 residues. In DNA, the CDR3 is TGTGCCAGCAGCAAATGGGACAGGGTAAGCTACGAGCAGTACTTC. Encoded protein: CASSKWDRVSYEQYF.